These 13 T cell receptor beta chains came from one sample sequenced in a study of PD-L1 blockade in urothelial cancer. Time point denoted: pretreatment peripheral blood. The data were produced by immunoSEQ multiplex PCR, yet TCRdb's version contains in-frame clones alone and is incomplete. The sample holds roughly 52,000 clones, 75% to 85% seen once. The input for sequencing was PBMCs, taken around atezolizumab (anti-PD-L1) treatment. These receptors were obtained from a man in his 70s with urothelial cancer.

This chain links TRBV7-8 with TRBJ2-3; 10 bases line up with TRBD2. V was pared by 9 bases and J by 0 bases, with 15 bases of the junction left unmatched. Germline V CDR1 and CDR2: SGHVS, FQNEAQ. This CDR3 is built from 18 residues. DNA of the CDR3: TGTGCCAGAGAAGTAGGGACTAGCGAGCGCCCTAGCACAGATACGCAGTATTTT. Translation gives CAREVGTSERPSTDTQYF. Supplemented by reference TRBV7-8 and TRBJ2-3, the full variable domain reads GAGVSQSPRYKVAKRGQDVALRCDPISGHVSLFWYQQALGQGPEFLTYFQNEAQLDKSGLPSDRFFAERPEGSVSTLKIQRTQQEDSAVYLCAREVGTSERPSTDTQYFGPGTRLTVL.

The V gene is TRBV5-1, the J gene TRBJ1-1; 9 bases are a match to TRBD1. Trimming took 6 bases from V and 7 from J; bases not matched to a gene: 10. Per germline, CDR1 SGHRS and CDR2 YFSETQ. There are 14 residues in the CDR3. The DNA for the CDR3 is TGCGCCAGCACACCCTCGACAGGGGGAGTTGAAGCTTTCTTT. It encodes CASTPSTGGVEAFF.

The chain employs TRBV12-1 and TRBJ2-3; the table's D call, TRBD2, has no DNA check behind it. TRBV12-1 is reported as a pseudogene. The CDR3 loop spans 17 amino acids. CDR3 coding DNA: TGTGCCAGCAGCTTTCCGGCTAGCGGGAGGAGGACAGATACGCAGTATTTT. Translated: CASSFPASGRRTDTQYF.

The chain has TRBV5-1 and TRBJ2-2; D is undetermined. Germline CDR1 and CDR2: SGHRS and YFSETQ. The germline V and J ends were trimmed by 1 base and 4 bases, with 14 bases remaining between them. This CDR3 region has 16 residues. CDR3 nucleotides: TGCGCCAGCAGCTTGCGTGACACCAGATCCACCGGGGAGCTGTTTTTT. This translates into CASSLRDTRSTGELFF.

The genes are TRBV5-1 and TRBJ1-2; 7 nucleotides agree with TRBD1. The CDR3 loop spans 15 amino acids. Germline CDR1 is SGHRS and CDR2 is YFSETQ. After removal of 4 bases from V and 0 bases from J, the junction contained 6 bases not matched to a gene. The CDR3 DNA reads as TGCGCCAGCAGCGCGGGACAGATAGCTAACTATGGCTACACCTTC. This codes for CASSAGQIANYGYTF.

This clone was detected only once. The chain employs TRBV20-1 and TRBJ2-7; D gene ambiguous. CDR1 DFQATT and CDR2 SNEGSKA come from the germline V gene (reference sequence). V was trimmed by 6 bases and J by 5 bases, leaving 11 bases between them. CDR3 length: 11 residues. The CDR3 coding sequence is TGCAGTGCGTTACAGACGGACGAGCAGTACTTC. The encoded protein is CSALQTDEQYF.

The chain carries TRBV2 and TRBJ1-2; maybe TRBD1 (6 bases). From germline, CDR1 is SNHLY and CDR2 FYNNEI. The CDR3 is 14 amino acids. V shed 6 bases and J shed 1 base, with 12 bases lying between them. CDR3: CASRRGADNYGYTF. The CDR3 DNA reads as TGTGCCAGCAGGCGGGGGGCAGATAACTATGGCTACACCTTC.

The chain carries TRBV9 and TRBJ1-3, with 7 bases lining up with TRBD1. This CDR3 spans 15 amino acids. Germline loops: CDR1 SGDLS, CDR2 YYNGEE. Trimming at V came to 2 bases and at J to 3 bases, leaving 5 bases not matched to a gene. CDR3 sequence (DNA): TGTGCCAGCAGCGTGAGGGACAGTTTTGGAAACACCATATATTTT. The encoded protein is CASSVRDSFGNTIYF. Based on the CDR3 plus reference TRBV9 and TRBJ1-3, the full variable domain is DSGVTQTPKHLITATGQRVTLRCSPRSGDLSVYWYQQSLDQGLQFLIQYYNGEERAKGNILERFSAQQFPDLHSELNLSSLELGDSALYFCASSVRDSFGNTIYFGEGSWLTVV.

V and J are TRBV18 and TRBJ2-2; D remains ambiguous. The CDR3 extends over 15 amino acids. CDR1 is KGHSH and CDR2 is LQKENI in the germline V gene. With 0 bases removed from V and 2 bases from J, the gap between germline ends came to 7 bases. This CDR3 is CASSPPLLNTGELFF. The CDR3 DNA reads as TGTGCCAGCTCACCACCGCTACTAAACACCGGGGAGCTGTTTTTT.

This clone was found a few times. The V call is TRBV19, the J call TRBJ2-1; a weak D match, TRBD2 (6 bases). Germline V gene data show CDR1 as LNHDA and CDR2 as SQIVND (reference sequence). The CDR3 sequence is 16 residues long. Trimming removed 1 base from V and 4 bases from J, with 14 bases in between. CDR3: CASSIVWGTDYNEQFF. The CDR3 bases are TGTGCCAGTAGTATAGTATGGGGGACTGATTACAATGAGCAGTTCTTC.

V usage is TRBV2 and J usage is TRBJ1-5; TRBD1 agrees at 8 bases. V shed 6 bases, J shed 9 bases, and the junction held 10 bases outside the gene matches. CDR3 length: 14 amino acids. CDR1 is SNHLY, CDR2 FYNNEI, per germline. CDR3 region: CASRDRGRLWPQHF. CDR3 DNA sequence: TGTGCCAGCAGAGACAGGGGCCGCCTTTGGCCCCAGCATTTT.

J is TRBJ2-2 and V is TRBV30; 7 nucleotides match TRBD2. The CDR3 runs to 18 residues. With 2 bases clipped from V and 4 bases from J, the junction kept 16 bases outside the gene matches. Germline V lookup: CDR1 GTSNPN, CDR2 SVGIG (reference sequence). CDR3 nucleotides: TGTGCCTGGAGTCCTCCAAGAATGGGGGGGAGGGCCACCGGGGAGCTGTTTTTT. Translation: CAWSPPRMGGRATGELFF.

The chain couples TRBV18 to TRBJ1-1, with D perhaps TRBD1 (5 bases). This CDR3 comprises 14 residues. Germline values: CDR1 KGHSH, CDR2 LQKENI. Deletions cut 4 bases from V and 11 bases from J, with 20 bases between. CDR3 in DNA: TGTGCCAGCTCACAAGAGGGGCGGGGAGACGGGGCTTTCTTT. Protein: CASSQEGRGDGAFF.